The present TCR beta chain was sequenced within a study of blood T cell repertoires in COVID-19. Enrollees, about 18 to 95 years old, lived in about two dozen US areas. The method was immunoSEQ multiplex PCR; TCRdb's version includes in-frame clones alone and lacks a portion of them. The sample consists of around 130,000 clones, 65% to 90% of them appearing once. In its sample, this clone is medium-sized. The receptor was isolated from a woman between 50 and 59 years old who had recovered from COVID-19. The material sequenced was PBMCs or T cells enriched from blood (not recorded which).

The CDR3: CARSLASQAHTEAFF. CDR3 nucleotides: TGTGCCAGAAGCTTGGCCTCACAGGCGCACACTGAAGCTTTCTTT. The rearrangement links TRBV5-3 to TRBJ1-1; tentatively, D is TRBD1 (5 bases). TRBV5-3 is an open reading frame, and its role is uncertain. The CDR3 covers 15 residues. V lost 0 bases and J 3 bases, leaving 12 bases between the germline ends.